This TCR beta chain was recovered during a study of CD8 T cells in ankylosing spondylitis. The CDR3 sequence is 16 residues long. The V end lost 0 bases, the J end lost 7 bases, and 17 bases lay between the germline ends. Looked up from germline, CDR1 is SGDLS and CDR2 is YYNGEE. Study outcomes and limitations: Clones linked to disease, bearing a CD8+ phenotype, were relatively rare in peripheral blood. The study identified a TCR beta motif of under ten highly homologous variants that appeared characteristic of ankylosing spondylitis blood. Within matched ankylosing spondylitis synovial fluid, disease-linked clones were reportedly significantly enriched.

Researchers built TCR beta libraries using quantitative 5'-RACE with molecular barcodes. MiXCR, run by TCRdb on the 5' RACE reads, gives a single entry per CDR3 protein. The sample lists 35,000 to 50,000 distinct CDR3 sequences; less than 4% were seen once. At least ten counts were recorded for this clonotype. Its antigen is unidentified. The TCR comes from a male donor with ankylosing spondylitis or in good health (not recorded which). The V call is TRBV9, the J call TRBJ2-4; the D gene could be TRBD1 or TRBD2 (5 bases each). Material: blood, either unsorted or a sorted T cell fraction (not recorded which). The CDR3 spells CASSVGHRGSGNIQYF. The CDR3 region has the DNA TGTGCCAGCAGCGTAGGGCACCGGGGCTCGGGGAACATTCAGTACTTC.